This record concerns one T cell receptor beta chain sequence. Some clones are missing from TCRdb's copy, which holds only in-frame ones; the method was immunoSEQ multiplex PCR. The data hold about 35,000 clones, with roughly 92% observed a single time. The V gene's germline CDR1 is LGHNA and CDR2 YSLEER. The length of the CDR3 is 15 residues. J gave up 4 bases and V 5 bases, and 8 bases lay outside the gene matches. The data were obtained in a study of control samples from healthy donors and cancer patients. The sequencing sample was made of PBMCs. This chain connects TRBV4-3 to TRBJ2-7; 10 bases are shared with TRBD1. This TCR derives from a man between 40 and 49 years old with colorectal cancer. CDR3 in DNA: TGCGCCAGCAGCTTCAGCGGGACAGGGGAGTACGAGCAGTACTTC. Translation: CASSFSGTGEYEQYF.